Listed here are 13 T cell receptor beta chains from one sample, sequenced in a study of response to subunit inactivated influenza vaccine. TCRdb called the RT-PCR reads again in MiXCR, with one record for every CDR3 protein. The table has about 240,000 distinct CDR3 sequences, 12% seen once; the top ten hold approximately 8.4%. Sequenced here: non-naive T cells sorted from PBMCs, sampled about 14 days before vaccination. The receptors were sampled from a middle-aged man who received an inactivated influenza vaccine.

The chain joins TRBV28 to TRBJ1-5, with 10 bases identical to TRBD1. Germline V gene sequence: CDR1 MDHEN, CDR2 SYDVKM. This CDR3 has 16 amino acids. J lost 3 bases, V lost 0 bases, and 2 bases had no gene match. This CDR3 is CASSLWGQGNNQPQHF. The CDR3 DNA reads as TGTGCCAGCAGTTTATGGGGACAGGGGAACAATCAGCCCCAGCATTTT.

Points on this clonotype: This may be a read error: a much more frequent sequence differs by one nucleotide. This chain uses TRBV27 with TRBJ2-7; TRBD1 aligns across 10 bases. In germline, CDR1 is MNHEY, CDR2 SMNVEV (reference sequence). The CDR3 totals 15 residues. In DNA form, the CDR3 reads TGTGCCTGCAGTTTATCGGGGACAGGGGTATTCGAGCAGTACTTC. Translating it yields CACSLSGTGVFEQYF.

A few counts support this clonotype. The rearrangement uses TRBV25-1 and TRBJ1-4, with D perhaps TRBD1 (5 bases). The CDR3 runs to 15 residues. Germline CDR1 reads MGHDK; CDR2 reads SYGVNS. V was trimmed by 0 bases and J by 6 bases, leaving 11 bases between them. The CDR3 loop is CASSEYGRVDEKLFF. The CDR3 nucleotides read TGTGCCAGCAGTGAATATGGCAGGGTCGATGAAAAACTGTTTTTT.

This clonotype has ten or more counts. The CDR3 sequence: CASSIGLAGGPSNEQFF. In DNA, the CDR3 is TGCGCCAGCAGCATTGGACTAGCGGGAGGGCCGTCCAATGAGCAGTTCTTC. The chain uses TRBV5-1 and TRBJ2-1; 15 nucleotides match TRBD2. The CDR3 runs 17 residues. Trimming at V came to 4 bases and at J to 6 bases, leaving 8 bases not matched to a gene. Per germline, CDR1 SGHRS and CDR2 YFSETQ.

V gene TRBV6-5 combines with J gene TRBJ1-2; TRBD1 might be the D (5 bases). The germline V gene has CDR1 MNHEY and CDR2 SVGAGI. The germline V and J ends were trimmed by 2 bases and 7 bases, with 17 bases remaining between them. The CDR3 totals 15 residues. The CDR3: CASSYAAGSGPGYTF. The DNA for the CDR3 is TGTGCCAGCAGTTACGCCGCGGGGTCAGGGCCTGGCTACACCTTC.

Worth noting for this clonotype: A much more abundant neighbour one base away suggests this may be a read error. This chain uses TRBV4-2 with TRBJ1-5; perhaps TRBD1 as D (5 bases). The CDR3 runs 13 residues. The V gene's germline CDR1 is LGHNA and CDR2 YNFKEQ. CDR3 amino acids: CAGSQIRGQPQHF. In DNA form, the CDR3 reads TGTGCCGGCAGCCAAATAAGGGGCCAGCCCCAGCATTTT.

The DNA of the CDR3 is TGCAGTGTTAGCAGGTGGCTAGCGGGAGTACGCGGCTCCTACGAGCAGTACTTC. This codes for CSVSRWLAGVRGSYEQYF. The chain has TRBV20-1 and TRBJ2-7; 10 positions agree with TRBD2. Trimming at V came to 7 bases and at J to 0 bases, leaving 18 bases not matched to a gene. Germline V gene lookup returns CDR1 DFQATT and CDR2 SNEGSKA (reference sequence). The CDR3 extends over 18 amino acids.

The gene calls are TRBV20-1 and TRBJ2-4; D possibly uses TRBD1 or TRBD2 (5 bases each). V was clipped by 1 base and J by 0 bases, with 10 bases between them. This CDR3 spans 15 amino acids. CDR1 DFQATT and CDR2 SNEGSKA come from the germline V gene (reference sequence). CDR3 in amino acids: CSARGGSTAKNIQYF. CDR3 sequence (DNA): TGCAGTGCTAGAGGGGGGTCTACAGCCAAAAACATTCAGTACTTC.

This clonotype was counted at least ten times. This chain uses TRBV4-2 with TRBJ2-2; D may be TRBD2 (6 bases). There are 19 residues in the CDR3. Trimming left V 3 bases short and J 0 bases short, with 20 bases between. CDR1 and CDR2 (germline): LGHNA, YNFKEQ. The CDR3 region has the DNA TGTGCCAGCAGCCAGAACAGACCTCCGGGAGTATCGAACACCGGGGAGCTGTTTTTT. Translated: CASSQNRPPGVSNTGELFF.

The rearrangement links TRBV7-7 to TRBJ1-6; D is ambiguous. The CDR3 is made up of 13 amino acids. Per germline, CDR1 SSHAT and CDR2 FNYEAQ (reference sequence). The CDR3 loop reads CASALERGSPLHF. DNA for the CDR3: TGTGCTAGCGCCCTTGAACGGGGTTCACCCCTCCACTTT.

This clonotype came up a few times. This chain connects TRBV2 to TRBJ2-5; no reliable D call. Germline CDR1 and CDR2: SNHLY and FYNNEI. V was pared by 9 bases and J by 1 base, with 9 bases between. The CDR3 extends over 12 amino acids. CDR3 sequence: CASTRVQETQYF. CDR3 coding DNA: TGTGCCAGTACAAGAGTCCAAGAGACCCAGTACTTC.

This clonotype was observed a handful of times. The chain links TRBV28 to TRBJ2-5, with D possibly being TRBD2 (6 bases). Trimming shortened V by 4 bases and J by 7 bases, and 13 bases separated the two germline ends. Germline V gene lookup returns CDR1 MDHEN and CDR2 SYDVKM. This CDR3 spans 13 amino acids. CDR3 bases: TGTGCCAGCAGTTCGGGACTCCTGGGGACCCAGTACTTC. This codes for CASSSGLLGTQYF.

In this sample, this clonotype turned up a few times. The chain combines TRBV6-5 with TRBJ1-2; 10 nucleotides match TRBD1. There are 15 residues in the CDR3. Per germline, CDR1 MNHEY and CDR2 SVGAGI. Germline trimming cut 4 bases from V and 6 bases from J; bases unmatched to any gene: 8. The CDR3 reads CASSWGDRGSDGYTF. As DNA, the CDR3 is TGTGCCAGCAGTTGGGGGGACAGGGGCTCGGATGGCTACACCTTC.